The 17 T cell receptor beta chains listed next were all sequenced from one sample in a study of shared clonotypes between healthy human individuals. TCRdb keeps only in-frame clones here, not all; method: immunoSEQ multiplex PCR. The data show about 2.2 million clones, 85% to 95% seen once. Naive CD8 cells comprised CD45RO-negative, CCR7-positively selected cells, excluding terminally differentiated effector memory CD45RA+ cells. Sample: naive CD8+ T cells from PBMCs. These receptors originate from a man between 18 and 29 years old in good health. Some clones in this sample may be carry-over from other donors' samples.

The chain's CDR3 is CASSYWSGGLETQYF. The CDR3 DNA reads as TGTGCCAGCAGTTACTGGTCAGGGGGCTTGGAGACCCAGTACTTC. The V and J genes are TRBV6-5 and TRBJ2-5, with 8 positions matching TRBD1. CDR1 MNHEY and CDR2 SVGAGI come from the germline V gene. Germline trimming cut 1 base from V and 5 bases from J; bases unmatched to any gene: 6. This CDR3 contains 15 residues.

CDR3 sequence: CASSQGDRYSYEQYF. The CDR3 nucleotides read TGTGCCAGCAGCCAGGGGGACCGTTACTCCTACGAGCAGTACTTC. This chain joins TRBV9 and TRBJ2-7; TRBD1 agrees at 7 bases. Germline lookup yields CDR1 SGDLS and CDR2 YYNGEE. The CDR3 totals 15 residues. V lost 4 bases and J lost 0; bases outside the gene matches: 7.

The chain combines TRBV2 with TRBJ2-3; weak D call: TRBD1 (6 bases). Trimming left V 4 bases short and J 2 bases short, with 16 bases between. Germline V gene data show CDR1 as SNHLY and CDR2 as FYNNEI. The CDR3 is made up of 16 amino acids. CDR3 residues: CASSGDMDRPTDTQYF. CDR3 nucleotide sequence: TGTGCCAGCAGTGGGGATATGGACAGACCCACAGATACGCAGTATTTT. The full variable domain, completed using reference TRBV2 and TRBJ2-3, is EPEVTQTPSHQVTQMGQEVILRCVPISNHLYFYWYRQILGQKVEFLVSFYNNEISEKSEIFDDQFSVERPDGSNFTLKIRSTKLEDSAMYFCASSGDMDRPTDTQYFGPGTRLTVL.

There are a few counts of this clone. The chain has TRBV5-6 and TRBJ1-1, with D maybe TRBD1 (5 bases). Germline V gene lookup returns CDR1 SGHDT and CDR2 YYEEEE. The CDR3 is 14 amino acids. V was cut by 4 bases and J by 0 bases, with 10 bases left in between. CDR3 sequence reads: CASSPRGLNTEAFF. In DNA form, the CDR3 reads TGTGCCAGCAGCCCTAGGGGCCTGAACACTGAAGCTTTCTTT.

A word on this clone: In the same sample, other DNA sequences code for this CDR3. The V gene is TRBV27, the J gene TRBJ2-7, with D hard to call. The V and J ends lost 4 bases and 2 bases respectively, with 6 bases between them. The CDR3 covers 12 residues. The germline V gene has CDR1 MNHEY and CDR2 SMNVEV (reference sequence). In nucleotides, the CDR3 is TGTGCCAGCAGTTCTTCCCCCTACGAGCAGTACTTC. As protein: CASSSSPYEQYF.

The chain recombines TRBV9 with TRBJ1-2, with D perhaps matching TRBD1 (6 bases). Per germline, CDR1 SGDLS and CDR2 YYNGEE. This CDR3 is built from 15 residues. V lost 3 bases and J 0 bases, leaving 12 bases between the germline ends. CDR3 nucleotides: TGTGCCAGCAGCGCTGAGGACAGAACTAACTATGGCTACACCTTC. This sequence encodes CASSAEDRTNYGYTF. The variable domain in full, with the rest retrieved from reference TRBV9 and TRBJ1-2, is DSGVTQTPKHLITATGQRVTLRCSPRSGDLSVYWYQQSLDQGLQFLIQYYNGEERAKGNILERFSAQQFPDLHSELNLSSLELGDSALYFCASSAEDRTNYGYTFGSGTRLTVV.

The rearrangement joins TRBV11-2 to TRBJ2-5, with unresolved D. This CDR3 has 13 amino acids. V was pared by 1 base and J by 4 bases, with 7 bases between. CDR1 is SGHAT, CDR2 FQNNGV, per germline. The CDR3 DNA follows: TGTGCCAGCAGCTTAGTTCAGGTAGAGACCCAGTACTTC. Residues: CASSLVQVETQYF.

This clone came up once. This chain joins TRBV19 and TRBJ1-5; 10 nucleotides match TRBD1. This CDR3 is built from 13 residues. Germline CDR1 reads LNHDA; CDR2 reads SQIVND (reference sequence). Losses at the gene ends were 5 bases for V and 12 bases for J; bases not matched to a gene: 7. The CDR3 loop is CASSPMGDRGQHF. The CDR3 nucleotides are TGTGCCAGTAGTCCCATGGGGGACAGGGGCCAGCATTTT.

The J gene is TRBJ1-4, the V gene TRBV7-9, with 11 bases identical to TRBD1. CDR3 size: 16 residues. Trimming cost V 4 bases and J 4 bases; bases outside gene matches: 5. Germline assignment: CDR1 SEHNR and CDR2 FQNEAQ (reference sequence). Here the CDR3 reads CASSYGTGGYNEKLFF. The DNA for the CDR3 is TGTGCCAGCAGCTATGGGACAGGGGGGTATAATGAAAAACTGTTTTTT.

A few counts support this clone. J is TRBJ1-1 and V is TRBV7-9, with D unresolved. V lost 6 bases, J lost 0 bases, and 14 bases lay in between. This CDR3 has 15 residues. The germline CDR1 and CDR2 sequences are SEHNR and FQNEAQ (reference sequence). CDR3 loop: CASRPTPSMNTEAFF. The CDR3 DNA reads TGTGCCAGCAGACCGACACCCTCCATGAACACTGAAGCTTTCTTT.

The chain combines TRBV6-5 with TRBJ2-1; D remains unclear. V was pared by 7 bases and J by 6 bases, with 7 bases between. The CDR3 runs to 11 residues. Germline V lookup: CDR1 MNHEY, CDR2 SVGAGI. CDR3 sequence (DNA): TGTGCCAGCATGGCTAGCAATGAGCAGTTCTTC. This encodes CASMASNEQFF.

The chain is built from TRBV4-3 and TRBJ2-7; D gene uncertain. Germline V gene lookup returns CDR1 LGHNA and CDR2 YSLEER. The V end was cut by 0 bases, the J end by 2 bases, with 8 bases between. CDR3 size: 14 residues. CDR3 nucleotide sequence: TGCGCCAGCAGCCAAGAATTCGGAGCCTACGAGCAGTACTTC. Translated, it gives CASSQEFGAYEQYF.

V gene TRBV15 combines with J gene TRBJ1-1, with D hard to call. The germline CDR1 and CDR2 sequences are LNHNV and YYDKDF (reference sequence). V lost 1 base and J lost 0, with 21 bases in between. This CDR3 is built from 19 residues. The CDR3 reads CATSRGHSSALRLNTEAFF. CDR3 nucleotides: TGTGCCACCAGCAGAGGCCACTCTTCTGCTTTGAGATTGAACACTGAAGCTTTCTTT.

Comment on this clone: The same CDR3 arises from other DNA sequences in this sample as well. The CDR3 protein is CASSLAGTSYEQYF. In nucleotides, the CDR3 is TGTGCCAGCAGCTTAGCTGGGACTAGCTACGAGCAGTACTTC. This chain links TRBV7-9 with TRBJ2-7; 8 bases are a match to TRBD2. Germline loops: CDR1 SEHNR, CDR2 FQNEAQ (reference sequence). The CDR3 totals 14 residues. Trimming cost V 0 bases and J 3 bases; bases outside gene matches: 1.

The chain joins TRBV19 to TRBJ2-7; D is uncertain. V was clipped by 3 bases and J by 0 bases, with 9 bases between them. CDR3 length equals 14 residues. CDR1 LNHDA and CDR2 SQIVND come from the germline V gene (reference sequence). CDR3 DNA sequence: TGTGCCAGTAGTATCGACGGTAGCTCCTACGAGCAGTACTTC. Translated: CASSIDGSSYEQYF.

The chain recombines TRBV5-1 with TRBJ2-7; either TRBD1 or TRBD2 may supply D (5 bases each). Germline V gives CDR1 SGHRS, CDR2 YFSETQ. The CDR3 extends over 16 amino acids. V was pared by 5 bases and J by 0 bases, with 18 bases between. CDR3 coding DNA: TGCGCCAGCAGAACATGGACCGGGGCGAGCTCCTACGAGCAGTACTTC. It encodes CASRTWTGASSYEQYF.

This clone was observed a single time. The CDR3 DNA sequence: TGTGCCAGCAGTGAGTTTCGACTAGCGGGAGAGACCCAGTACTTC. The encoded protein is CASSEFRLAGETQYF. The chain uses TRBV2 and TRBJ2-5; 10 nucleotides match TRBD2. J gave up 4 bases and V 3 bases, and 5 bases lay outside the gene matches. This CDR3 comprises 15 residues. Germline V gene lookup returns CDR1 SNHLY and CDR2 FYNNEI.